The rows below give T cell receptor beta chains drawn from one sample of a study of blood T cell repertoires in COVID-19. Data came from immunoSEQ multiplex PCR; TCRdb stores just in-frame clones and leaves some out. The sample holds around 500,000 clones, 70% to 90% seen once. The sample consisted of peripheral blood. Every receptor here comes from a human donor in a cohort sampled during active COVID-19. The CDR3 runs from the conserved cysteine through the conserved F or W. D genes are given only for firm matches. Where a row states a size, it is once, few, many or the class of an expanded clone; other rows omit it.

V gene	clone size	D gene	J gene	CDR3 DNA	CDR3 protein
TRBV30	-	TRBD2	TRBJ2-2	TGTGCCTGGAGTCCATTGGGGCGGGAGCCCGGGGAGCTGTTTTTT	CAWSPLGREPGELFF
TRBV28	-	TRBD1	TRBJ2-7	TGTGCCAGCAGTCCAGGGGGCCGAAGAGGGGAGCAGTACTTC	CASSPGGRRGEQYF
TRBV18	-	-	TRBJ2-1	TGTGCCAGCTCACCACCGGAATCGCGGGACGAGAGCTCCTACAATGAGCAGTTCTTC	CASSPPESRDESSYNEQFF
TRBV7-2	-	-	TRBJ2-7	TGTGCCAGCAGCTTATCCCGGGACTCCTACGAGCAGTACTTC	CASSLSRDSYEQYF
TRBV7-8	-	-	TRBJ2-2	TGTGCCAGCAGCTTACAGGGCTCGAACACCGGGGAGCTGTTTTTT	CASSLQGSNTGELFF
TRBV10-1	-	-	TRBJ1-6	TGCGCCAGCAGCTACGAAGCTCGATCCGGGGTTAATTCACCCCTCCACTTT	CASSYEARSGVNSPLHF
TRBV10-3	-	TRBD1	TRBJ1-1	TGTGCCATCAGCATGACAGGGTATACTGAAGCTTTCTTT	CAISMTGYTEAFF
TRBV5-1	-	-	TRBJ2-3	TGCGCCAGCAGCTTGGGCGACGAGGGTCCGCAGTATTTT	CASSLGDEGPQYF
TRBV7-2	once	-	TRBJ2-2	TGTGCCAGCAGCCTTTTTTCCGGGACCGGGGAGCTGTTTTTT	CASSLFSGTGELFF
TRBV9	-	TRBD2	TRBJ2-3	TGTGCCAGCAGCGTCGAGGGAGGGGGCACAGATACGCAGTATTTT	CASSVEGGGTDTQYF
TRBV11-2	-	-	TRBJ2-5	TGTGCCAGCAGCCTTAGACCCCCAGGGTTGGTGAAAGAGACCCAGTACTTC	CASSLRPPGLVKETQYF
TRBV9	-	TRBD2	TRBJ2-1	TGTGCCAGCAGCACCCGACTAGCGGGAGACAGTGAGCAGTTCTTC	CASSTRLAGDSEQFF